One sample yielded the 17 T cell receptor beta chains listed below, sequenced in a study of human T cells and chemical hapten exposure. As to time point: pre-sensitization, week 0. Stated treatment: therapeutic diphenylcyclopropenone sensitization with weekly scalp DPC. TCRdb re-called the RACE reads through MiXCR, storing one row per CDR3 protein. Seen here are tens of thousands of distinct CDR3 sequences, roughly 15% observed once, and the top ten hold roughly 4.8%. Source: whole blood, taken in connection with sensitization to the hapten diphenylcyclopropenone (DPC). The receptor source for this set is a woman aged 45 to 65 with alopecia areata. Some clones in this sample may be carry-over from other donors' samples.

The J gene is TRBJ1-5, the V gene TRBV10-3, with D unresolved. Germline V gives CDR1 ENHRY, CDR2 SYGVKD. The CDR3 spans 14 residues. V shed 2 bases and J shed 5 bases, with 10 bases lying between them. CDR3 in amino acids: CAISEDSGDQPQHF. CDR3 nucleotide sequence: TGTGCCATCAGTGAGGATAGCGGTGATCAGCCCCAGCATTTT.

With respect to this clonotype: A read error may be the cause here, since a much bigger clone is one base away. The chain is built from TRBV20-1 and TRBJ1-1, with a possible D match to TRBD1 (6 bases). CDR3 length: 13 amino acids. Germline lookup yields CDR1 DFQATT and CDR2 SNEGSKA (reference sequence). The CDR3 region is CSAYRDPNTEALF. The DNA of the CDR3 is TGCAGTGCCTACAGGGATCCTAACACTGAAGCTCTCTTT.

V usage is TRBV28 and J usage is TRBJ2-3; no firm D call. Germline V gives CDR1 MDHEN, CDR2 SYDVKM. The length of the CDR3 is 14 residues. V was clipped by 2 bases and J by 1 base, with 7 bases between them. The CDR3 nucleotides are TGTGCCAGCAGTTTACCGTCTCGCACAGATACGCAGTATTTT. It encodes CASSLPSRTDTQYF.

This clonotype turned up a few times. V usage is TRBV7-2 and J usage is TRBJ2-5; D may match TRBD1 or TRBD2 (6 bases each). The CDR3 runs 14 residues. With 4 bases removed from V and 2 bases from J, the gap between germline ends came to 11 bases. Germline V CDR1 and CDR2: SGHTA, FQGNSA. CDR3 in DNA: TGTGCCAGCAGCTGGGCGGGGACACAAGAGACCCAGTACTTC. Translated: CASSWAGTQETQYF.

The V gene is TRBV12-3 or TRBV12-4, the J gene TRBJ2-4; D may match TRBD1 or TRBD2 (5 bases each). The CDR3 covers 15 residues. Trimming left V 6 bases short and J 3 bases short, with 15 bases between. The CDR3 spells CASSRPGQNKNIQYF. The CDR3, as DNA: TGTGCCAGCAGCCGCCCGGGGCAAAACAAAAACATTCAGTACTTC.

The V and J genes are TRBV29-1 and TRBJ2-1; possible D gene TRBD1, 6 bases. The V gene's germline CDR1 is SQVTM and CDR2 ANQGSEA. CDR3 length equals 14 residues. The ends were cut back, 4 bases at V and 6 bases at J, with 16 bases in the middle. The CDR3 DNA reads TGCAGCGTTGCCAATGGGGGCCAAATCAATGAGCAGTTCTTC. Translated, it gives CSVANGGQINEQFF.

By frequency in the sample, this clonotype is large (0.1 to 1%). The chain combines TRBV6-4 with TRBJ1-1, with a weak D call TRBD1 (5 bases). CDR1 is MRHNA, CDR2 SNTAGT, per germline. This CDR3 spans 13 amino acids. Trimming removed 4 bases at V and 6 bases at J, with 12 bases between. In nucleotides, the CDR3 is TGTGCCAGCAGTGCGACACCCAGGGCTGAAGCTTTCTTT. This gives the protein CASSATPRAEAFF.

Only a few counts were recorded for this clonotype. This chain links TRBV7-2 with TRBJ2-1; 12 bases are shared with TRBD2. J lost 7 bases, V lost 2 bases, and 0 bases had no gene match. The CDR3 totals 14 residues. Per germline, CDR1 SGHTA and CDR2 FQGNSA. The CDR3 region has the DNA TGTGCCAGCAGCTTAACTAGCGGGGGGAATGAGCAGTTCTTC. Translating gives CASSLTSGGNEQFF.

The chain links TRBV4-3 to TRBJ2-1, with D maybe TRBD2 (6 bases). CDR1 and CDR2 (germline): LGHNA, YSLEER. The V end lost 2 bases, the J end lost 8 bases, and 13 bases lay between the germline ends. The CDR3 runs to 14 residues. CDR3: CASSQRGTAHEQFF. DNA for the CDR3: TGCGCCAGCAGCCAACGCGGGACGGCCCATGAGCAGTTCTTC.

The chain employs TRBV3-1 and TRBJ2-7, with 8 bases identical to TRBD2. This CDR3 comprises 15 residues. Germline values: CDR1 LGHDT, CDR2 YNNKEL (reference sequence). Trimming cost V 1 base and J 6 bases; bases outside gene matches: 8. The DNA for the CDR3 is TGTGCCAGCAGCCAAGGGGGACTAGTTGGATCCGAGCAGTACTTC. Translating gives CASSQGGLVGSEQYF.

This CDR3 is CASSYRVSTNNEQFF. CDR3 sequence (DNA): TGTGCCAGCAGCTACAGGGTTTCAACGAACAATGAGCAGTTCTTC. The chain uses TRBV12-3 or TRBV12-4 and TRBJ2-1; D possibly corresponds to TRBD1 (6 bases). This CDR3 has 15 residues. Trimming took off 6 bases at V and 5 bases at J, with 17 bases between the two ends.

The genes are TRBV7-6 and TRBJ2-7; maybe TRBD1 (5 bases). CDR1 SGHVS and CDR2 FNYEAQ come from the germline V gene. This CDR3 spans 16 amino acids. V was cut by 0 bases and J by 2 bases, with 14 bases left in between. The CDR3 region is CASSLAGNRRTYEQYF. In DNA form, the CDR3 reads TGTGCCAGCAGCTTAGCGGGGAACAGGAGAACCTACGAGCAGTACTTC.

There are a few counts of this clonotype. The chain carries TRBV28 and TRBJ1-5, with 9 bases fitting TRBD1. Germline V gene data show CDR1 as MDHEN and CDR2 as SYDVKM. After removal of 7 bases from V and 4 bases from J, the junction contained 8 bases not matched to a gene. The CDR3 has 15 amino acids. The CDR3 sequence: CASKAGTGSNQPQHF. The CDR3 nucleotides read TGTGCCAGCAAGGCAGGGACAGGGTCGAATCAGCCCCAGCATTTT.

This clonotype was observed a few times. The chain combines TRBV12-3 or TRBV12-4 with TRBJ1-4; TRBD1 matches 7 bases. The CDR3 spans 15 residues. With V trimmed by 5 bases and J by 8 bases, 11 bases remained unmatched. CDR3 region: CASSALGGGGEKLFF. DNA of the CDR3: TGTGCCAGCAGTGCACTAGGAGGGGGCGGAGAAAAACTGTTTTTT.

The chain joins TRBV12-3 or TRBV12-4 to TRBJ2-7, with 11 nucleotides matching TRBD2. The trim removed 4 bases at V and 7 bases at J, leaving 3 bases unmatched. There are 13 residues in the CDR3. CDR3 in amino acids: CASSWRLAGEQYF. The CDR3 nucleotides read TGTGCCAGCAGTTGGCGACTAGCGGGAGAGCAGTACTTC.

This clonotype was detected once. The J gene is TRBJ1-1, the V gene TRBV6-6, with D possibly being TRBD1 (6 bases). The CDR3 sequence is 14 residues long. Germline lookup yields CDR1 MNHNY and CDR2 SVGAGI (reference sequence). Trimming removed 2 bases at V and 1 base at J, with 8 bases between. CDR3 coding DNA: TGTGCCAGCAGTTACCAGACAGGGAACACTGAAGCTTTCTTT. Amino acids: CASSYQTGNTEAFF.

The chain has TRBV7-8 and TRBJ2-4, with 12 bases that match TRBD1. The CDR3 is made up of 19 amino acids. Germline trimming cut 4 bases from V and 2 bases from J; bases unmatched to any gene: 12. The germline gives CDR1 SGHVS, CDR2 FQNEAQ. The CDR3 region is CASSSRGQGAVRTKNIQYF. The CDR3 DNA reads TGTGCCAGCAGCTCGAGGGGACAGGGGGCCGTTCGGACCAAAAACATTCAGTACTTC.